Listed here are 20 T cell receptor beta chains from one sample, sequenced in a study of shared clonotypes between healthy human individuals. The table came from immunoSEQ multiplex PCR; TCRdb's copy has only in-frame clones and leaves some out. Of under 2.5 million clones detected, under 95% appear once; the ten largest clones hold 0.37%. Sequenced material: naive CD4+ T cells from PBMCs. Described subset: CD45RA+ positively selected. Receptors were obtained from a man in his late teens or twenties in good health. Some clones in this sample may be carry-over from other donors' samples.

On this clone itself: Other DNA sequences in this sample translate to the same CDR3. The J gene is TRBJ2-7, the V gene TRBV29-1, with 8 positions matching TRBD2. V lost 7 bases to trimming and J lost 0 bases; unmatched junction nucleotides: 2. Per germline, CDR1 SQVTM and CDR2 ANQGSEA. This CDR3 has 12 residues. The CDR3 loop is CSAGTSSYEQYF. CDR3 DNA sequence: TGCAGCGCTGGGACTAGCTCCTACGAGCAGTACTTC.

On this clone itself: This specimen includes other DNA sequences encoding the same CDR3. The rearrangement links TRBV18 to TRBJ2-2; 8 bases line up with TRBD1. The CDR3 is 16 residues long. The V gene's germline CDR1 is KGHSH and CDR2 LQKENI. Trimming removed 3 bases from V and 2 bases from J; junction bases left unmatched: 5. CDR3 nucleotides: TGTGCCAGCTCACCCCAGACAGGGGCTAACACCGGGGAGCTGTTTTTT. This codes for CASSPQTGANTGELFF.

The chain is built from TRBV6-5 and TRBJ2-5; D call uncertain. CDR3 length equals 12 residues. V gave up 0 bases and J gave up 8 bases, with 7 bases separating them. Per the germline V gene, CDR1 is MNHEY and CDR2 is SVGAGI. CDR3 amino acids: CASSYSGFTQYF. In nucleotides, the CDR3 is TGTGCCAGCAGTTACTCAGGGTTTACCCAGTACTTC.

The V call is TRBV28, the J call TRBJ2-5; 8 bases are a match to TRBD2. The germline CDR1 and CDR2 sequences are MDHEN and SYDVKM. The CDR3 consists of 17 residues. With V trimmed by 3 bases and J by 2 bases, 11 bases remained unmatched. In DNA form, the CDR3 reads TGTGCCAGCAGTTTTTCCGGGCTAGCGGGTACTCAAGAGACCCAGTACTTC. Residues: CASSFSGLAGTQETQYF.

This chain connects TRBV28 to TRBJ1-2; D possibly corresponds to TRBD1 (5 bases). Trimming left V 3 bases short and J 5 bases short, with 16 bases between. CDR1 is MDHEN, CDR2 SYDVKM, per germline. The CDR3 covers 15 residues. CDR3 DNA sequence: TGTGCCAGCAGTTTCCTCGTAGGACACTATTATGGCTACACCTTC. Protein product: CASSFLVGHYYGYTF.

The rearrangement uses TRBV10-3 and TRBJ2-3, with TRBD2 matching 10 bases. Germline V gene data show CDR1 as ENHRY and CDR2 as SYGVKD. The CDR3 length is 17 residues. The trim removed 6 bases at V and 0 bases at J, leaving 9 bases unmatched. CDR3 protein: CAISPSGSVSSTDTQYF. The CDR3 coding sequence is TGTGCCATCAGCCCTAGCGGGAGTGTTTCTAGCACAGATACGCAGTATTTT.

The chain couples TRBV10-3 to TRBJ2-2; TRBD2 matches 9 bases. V dropped 6 bases and J dropped 2; count of bases not matched to a gene: 7. CDR3 length: 16 residues. CDR1 ENHRY and CDR2 SYGVKD come from the germline V gene. Here the CDR3 DNA reads TGTGCCATCAGGACCGGACTAGCGTTAAACACCGGGGAGCTGTTTTTT. It codes for CAIRTGLALNTGELFF.

Details on this clone: At the DNA level, this CDR3 is encoded by other sequences in the same sample as well. The chain carries TRBV6-5 and TRBJ1-6, with TRBD1 as a possible D gene (5 bases). The CDR3 totals 15 residues. In germline, CDR1 is MNHEY, CDR2 SVGAGI. Trimming pared 2 bases from V and 8 bases from J, leaving 13 bases between. The CDR3 sequence is CASSYGQGGYSPLHF. In DNA form, the CDR3 reads TGTGCCAGCAGTTACGGCCAGGGCGGGTATTCACCCCTCCACTTT.

V is TRBV9 and J is TRBJ2-1; D gene ambiguous. The CDR3 extends over 16 amino acids. The V gene lost 2 bases and the J gene lost 0 bases, with 12 bases spanning the gap. Germline V gene data show CDR1 as SGDLS and CDR2 as YYNGEE. CDR3 coding DNA: TGTGCCAGCAGCGTTTACGGATCGGCCTCCTACAATGAGCAGTTCTTC. Protein: CASSVYGSASYNEQFF.

A single count supports this clone. The chain joins TRBV7-2 to TRBJ2-5; a possible D gene is TRBD2 (7 bases). Trimming took 7 bases from V and 4 from J, leaving 16 bases between them. The CDR3 spans 14 residues. The V gene's germline CDR1 is SGHTA and CDR2 FQGNSA. The CDR3 reads CASTKGGGRETQYF. The CDR3 DNA sequence: TGTGCCAGCACCAAGGGGGGGGGCAGAGAGACCCAGTACTTC.

The CDR3 DNA sequence: TGCGCCAGCAGCCTCCGGGACCCTCCCACATCCGGGGAGCTGTTTTTT. Protein: CASSLRDPPTSGELFF. The rearrangement joins TRBV5-1 to TRBJ2-2; D is tentatively TRBD1 or TRBD2 (5 bases each). The V gene lost 4 bases and the J gene lost 6 bases, with 19 bases spanning the gap. Germline V CDR1 and CDR2: SGHRS, YFSETQ. There are 16 residues in the CDR3.

This clone has more than one count but fewer than ten. Additional DNA sequences in this sample encode the identical CDR3. The chain combines TRBV5-1 with TRBJ1-4; D gene unclear. CDR1 is SGHRS, CDR2 YFSETQ, per germline. Trimming cost V 2 bases and J 0 bases, with 8 bases left between them. The CDR3 sequence is 15 residues long. CDR3 sequence: CASSFRTATNEKLFF. CDR3 DNA sequence: TGCGCCAGCAGCTTCCGGACCGCAACTAATGAAAAACTGTTTTTT.

For this clone: Other DNA sequences in the same sample also yield this CDR3. The rearrangement joins TRBV25-1 to TRBJ2-7; D ambiguous. The germline gives CDR1 MGHDK, CDR2 SYGVNS. This CDR3 is 11 amino acids long. Deletions cut 4 bases from V and 3 bases from J, with 4 bases between. The CDR3 region is CASSGGYEQYF. CDR3 nucleotide sequence: TGTGCCAGCAGTGGTGGCTACGAGCAGTACTTC.

The chain employs TRBV29-1 and TRBJ1-1; possibly TRBD1 for D (6 bases). CDR1 SQVTM and CDR2 ANQGSEA come from the germline V gene. The CDR3 contains 13 residues. Deletions cut 6 bases from V and 0 bases from J, with 11 bases between. CDR3 in DNA: TGCAGCGTCCACAGGGTCTTGAACACTGAAGCTTTCTTT. Its protein product is CSVHRVLNTEAFF.

The rearrangement uses TRBV28 and TRBJ2-1, with TRBD2 as a possible D gene (5 bases). V lost 6 bases to trimming and J lost 0 bases, with 12 bases between them. The CDR3 is 15 amino acids. The germline V gene has CDR1 MDHEN and CDR2 SYDVKM. The CDR3 nucleotides are TGTGCCAGCAGGCCTCCGGGAAGCTCCTACAATGAGCAGTTCTTC. This gives the protein CASRPPGSSYNEQFF. The complete variable domain, with remaining parts taken from reference TRBV28 and TRBJ2-1, reads DVKVTQSSRYLVKRTGEKVFLECVQDMDHENMFWYRQDPGLGLRLIYFSYDVKMKEKGDIPEGYSVSREKKERFSLILESASTNQTSMYLCASRPPGSSYNEQFFGPGTRLTVL.

This chain joins TRBV28 and TRBJ2-6, with D unresolved. From germline, CDR1 is MDHEN and CDR2 SYDVKM. CDR3 length equals 16 residues. Trimming removed 7 bases at V and 0 bases at J, with 13 bases between. The CDR3 bases are TGTGCCAGCAACTCCGTAGGGCTCTCTGGGGCCAACGTCCTGACTTTC. Amino acid sequence: CASNSVGLSGANVLTF.

The chain recombines TRBV7-9 with TRBJ1-2; the D is unclear. The CDR3 has 12 amino acids. Deletions cut 3 bases from V and 6 bases from J, with 8 bases between. Germline loops: CDR1 SEHNR, CDR2 FQNEAQ (reference sequence). The CDR3 DNA sequence: TGTGCCAGCAGCTTTCCCTCTCATGGCTACACCTTC. Its protein product is CASSFPSHGYTF.

This chain uses TRBV6-6 with TRBJ2-7; the match to TRBD2 covers 8 bases. V lost 0 bases, J lost 7 bases, and 8 bases stayed unmatched. Per germline, CDR1 MNHNY and CDR2 SVGAGI (reference sequence). The CDR3 runs to 15 residues. The CDR3, as DNA: TGTGCCAGCAGTTACTCGTACGGGAGGGCACAAGAGCAGTACTTC. Translated: CASSYSYGRAQEQYF.

In regard to this clone: This CDR3 is also generated by other DNA sequences in the sample. V gene TRBV30 combines with J gene TRBJ1-5; no clear D. V lost 0 bases and J 7 bases, leaving 10 bases between the germline ends. This CDR3 comprises 13 residues. From germline, CDR1 is GTSNPN and CDR2 SVGIG (reference sequence). The CDR3 protein is CAWSVQGNQPQHF. The CDR3 DNA sequence: TGTGCCTGGAGTGTACAAGGAAACCAGCCCCAGCATTTT.

This chain connects TRBV5-4 to TRBJ2-1; 10 nucleotides agree with TRBD1. J was trimmed by 9 bases and V by 6 bases; bases with no gene match: 9. The CDR3 loop spans 14 amino acids. The germline V gene has CDR1 SGHNT and CDR2 YYREEE (reference sequence). The CDR3: CASIDRGHGGEQFF. In DNA, the CDR3 is TGTGCCAGCATCGACAGGGGGCATGGTGGTGAGCAGTTCTTC.